This record looks at one T cell receptor beta chain sequence and its context. Its target is unknown. This sample was taken from a study of monozygotic twins with inflammatory bowel disease. Findings of the study overall: IBD patients, compared with healthy twins, shared fewer clonotypes with others (especially with disease activity).

CDR3 length: 14 amino acids. The germline CDR1 and CDR2 sequences are SQVTM and ANQGSEA. Reprocessing the 5' RACE reads, TCRdb reports a single entry for every CDR3 protein and omits DNA. The table lists about 210,000 distinct CDR3 sequences, with roughly 7.7% in the top ten. The sequence was collected from a human donor with ulcerative colitis or Crohn's disease, or a healthy co-twin of an affected twin (not recorded which). Sequenced: blood. The gene calls are TRBV29-1 and TRBJ1-2. Here the CDR3 reads CSAGGDRTNYGYTF.